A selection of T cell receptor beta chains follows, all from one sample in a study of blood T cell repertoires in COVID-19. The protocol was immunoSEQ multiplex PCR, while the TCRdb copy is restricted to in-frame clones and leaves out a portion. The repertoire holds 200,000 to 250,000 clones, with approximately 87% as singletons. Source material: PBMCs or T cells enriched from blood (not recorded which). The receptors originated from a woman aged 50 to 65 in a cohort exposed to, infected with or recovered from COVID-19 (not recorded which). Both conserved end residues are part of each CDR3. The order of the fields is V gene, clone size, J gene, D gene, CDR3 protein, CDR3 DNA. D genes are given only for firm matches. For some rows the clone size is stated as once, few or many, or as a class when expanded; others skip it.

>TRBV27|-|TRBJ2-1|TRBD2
CASSLGTNNEQFF
TGTGCCAGCAGTTTAGGGACTAACAATGAGCAGTTCTTC
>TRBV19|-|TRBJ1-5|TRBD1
CASSPLTGNQPQHF
TGTGCCAGTAGTCCACTGACAGGGAATCAGCCCCAGCATTTT
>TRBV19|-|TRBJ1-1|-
CASAAGRLNTEAFF
TGTGCCAGTGCCGCGGGGCGGTTGAACACTGAAGCTTTCTTT
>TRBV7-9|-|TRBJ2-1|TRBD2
CASLLGGANEQFF
TGTGCCAGTCTACTCGGGGGGGCCAATGAGCAGTTCTTC
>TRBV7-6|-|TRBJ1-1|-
CASSLPSLGRAEAFF
TGTGCCAGCAGCTTACCCTCCCTTGGCAGGGCTGAAGCTTTCTTT
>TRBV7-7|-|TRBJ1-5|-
CASSAEKRDQPQHF
TGTGCTAGCAGCGCAGAGAAGCGGGATCAGCCCCAGCATTTT
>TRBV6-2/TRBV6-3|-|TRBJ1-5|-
CASSYVGGQPQHF
TGTGCCAGCAGTTATGTAGGGGGTCAGCCCCAGCATTTT
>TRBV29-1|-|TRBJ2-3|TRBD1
CSVEQGAVADTQYF
TGCAGCGTTGAACAGGGGGCCGTTGCAGATACGCAGTATTTT
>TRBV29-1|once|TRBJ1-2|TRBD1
CSVATGAYGYTF
TGCAGCGTCGCAACAGGGGCCTATGGCTACACCTTC
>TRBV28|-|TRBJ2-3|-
CASSFYGPGDTQYF
TGTGCCAGCAGTTTTTATGGCCCCGGGGATACGCAGTATTTT
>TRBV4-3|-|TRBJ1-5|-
CASSQVGRGVQPQHF
TGCGCCAGCAGCCAAGTGGGTCGAGGTGTTCAGCCCCAGCATTTT
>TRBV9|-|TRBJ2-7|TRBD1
CASSVGGTGGYEQYF
TGTGCCAGCAGCGTAGGAGGGACAGGGGGTTACGAGCAGTACTTC
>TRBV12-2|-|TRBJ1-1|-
CASRPNPLEGWDTEAFF
TGTGCAAGTCGCCCCAACCCCCTCGAGGGTTGGGACACTGAAGCTTTCTTT
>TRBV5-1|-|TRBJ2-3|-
CASSLAKPSTDTQYF
TGCGCCAGCAGCTTGGCCAAGCCCAGCACAGATACGCAGTATTTT
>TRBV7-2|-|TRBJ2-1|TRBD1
CASSRGTGWGEQFF
TGTGCCAGCAGCCGTGGGACAGGGTGGGGTGAGCAGTTCTTC
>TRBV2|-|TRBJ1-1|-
CATAAGVYTEAFF
TGTGCCACGGCGGCAGGGGTGTACACTGAAGCTTTCTTT
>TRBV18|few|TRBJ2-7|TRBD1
CASYPGQGPWYF
TGTGCCAGCTATCCAGGACAGGGTCCTTGGTACTTC
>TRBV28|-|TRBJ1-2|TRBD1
CASAPDRIYGYTF
TGTGCCAGTGCCCCGGACAGGATCTATGGCTACACCTTC
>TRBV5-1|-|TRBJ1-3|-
CASSLDNSQGSGNTIYF
TGCGCCAGCAGCTTGGATAACAGCCAAGGTTCTGGAAACACCATATATTTT
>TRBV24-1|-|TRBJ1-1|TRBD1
CATSDGTGMNTEAFF
TGTGCCACCAGTGACGGGACAGGGATGAACACTGAAGCTTTCTTT
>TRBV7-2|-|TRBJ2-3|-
CASSPNPQAATQYF
TGTGCCAGCAGCCCGAATCCTCAGGCAGCCACGCAGTATTTT
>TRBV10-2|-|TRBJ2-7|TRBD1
CASRTTGGSYEQYF
TGCGCCAGCAGGACAACAGGGGGCTCTTACGAGCAGTACTTC
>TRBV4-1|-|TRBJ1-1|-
CASSHQGSEAFF
TGCGCCAGCAGCCATCAGGGGTCGGAAGCTTTCTTT
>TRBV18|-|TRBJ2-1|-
CASCRDTGHNEQFF
TGTGCCAGCTGCCGGGACACCGGACACAATGAGCAGTTCTTC
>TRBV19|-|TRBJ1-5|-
CASSIGAGGNQPQHF
TGTGCCAGTAGTATAGGGGCAGGGGGCAATCAGCCCCAGCATTTT
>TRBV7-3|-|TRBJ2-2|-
CASSFYGGNTGELFF
TGTGCCAGCAGCTTTTACGGGGGTAACACCGGGGAGCTGTTTTTT
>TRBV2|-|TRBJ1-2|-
CASRDPRKPANYGYTF
TGTGCCAGCAGAGACCCTAGGAAGCCCGCTAACTATGGCTACACCTTC
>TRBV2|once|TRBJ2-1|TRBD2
CASSSTSGGGFF
TGTGCCAGCAGTTCCACTAGCGGGGGGGGGTTCTTC
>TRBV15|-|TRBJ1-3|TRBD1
CATSREATGITGNTIYF
TGTGCCACCAGCAGGGAAGCGACAGGGATTACTGGAAACACCATATATTTT
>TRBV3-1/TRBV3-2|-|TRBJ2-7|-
CASSQGPTVSYEQYF
TGTGCCAGCAGCCAAGGCCCGACAGTTTCCTACGAGCAGTACTTC
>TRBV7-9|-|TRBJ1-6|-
CASSRFLSGVSPLHF
TGTGCCAGCAGCCGATTCCTAAGCGGGGTATCACCCCTCCACTTT
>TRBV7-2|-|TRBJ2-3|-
CASSPYRRGDATQYF
TGTGCCAGCAGCCCGTACCGGCGGGGTGACGCTACGCAGTATTTT
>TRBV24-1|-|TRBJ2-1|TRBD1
CATSGTGGSHNEQFF
TGTGCCACCAGTGGGACAGGGGGGTCACACAATGAGCAGTTCTTC
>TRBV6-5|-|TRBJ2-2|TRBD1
CASSYETGMTGELFF
TGTGCCAGCAGTTACGAGACAGGGATGACCGGGGAGCTGTTTTTT
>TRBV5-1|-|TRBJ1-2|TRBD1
CASSFRQGSYGYTF
TGCGCCAGCAGCTTTAGACAGGGTAGCTATGGCTACACCTTC
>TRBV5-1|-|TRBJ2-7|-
CASSSGHSSYEQYF
TGCGCCAGCAGCTCGGGACATAGCTCCTACGAGCAGTACTTC
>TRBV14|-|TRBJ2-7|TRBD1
CASSQAGGYEQYF
TGTGCCAGCAGCCAAGCAGGGGGCTACGAGCAGTACTTC
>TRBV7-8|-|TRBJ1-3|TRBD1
CASSYRGSGNTIYF
TGTGCCAGCAGCTACAGGGGCTCTGGAAACACCATATATTTT
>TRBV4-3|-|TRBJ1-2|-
CASSQDLTASYGYTF
TGCGCCAGCAGCCAAGATCTGACAGCGAGCTATGGCTACACCTTC
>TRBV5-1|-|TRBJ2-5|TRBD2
CASSAGLAGGETQYF
TGCGCCAGCAGCGCGGGACTAGCGGGGGGGGAGACCCAGTACTTC
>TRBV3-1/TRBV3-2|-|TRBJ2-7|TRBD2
CASSHPGLTAYEQYF
TGTGCCAGCAGCCACCCGGGACTAACAGCCTACGAGCAGTACTTC
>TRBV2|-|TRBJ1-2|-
CASTFLGPHDVYGYTF
TGTGCCAGCACCTTCCTAGGTCCCCACGACGTTTATGGCTACACCTTC
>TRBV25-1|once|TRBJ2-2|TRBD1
CASSGSGQGGIGELFF
TGTGCCAGCAGTGGTTCGGGACAGGGCGGAATCGGGGAGCTGTTTTTT
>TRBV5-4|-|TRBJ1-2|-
CASSLGQVRGYTF
TGTGCCAGCAGCTTGGGACAGGTCCGGGGCTACACCTTC
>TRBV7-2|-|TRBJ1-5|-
CASSLAGGRGSNQPQHF
TGTGCCAGCAGCTTAGCGGGAGGGAGGGGTAGCAATCAGCCCCAGCATTTT
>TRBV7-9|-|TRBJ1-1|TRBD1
CASRDRGRRNEAFF
TGTGCCAGCAGGGATAGGGGGCGGAGGAATGAAGCTTTCTTT
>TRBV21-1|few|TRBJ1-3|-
CASSKRLNRQDTIYF
TGTGCCAGCAGCAAACGGCTGAACCGTCAGGACACCATATATTTT
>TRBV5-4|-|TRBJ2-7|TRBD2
CASSFSGTRRAYEQYF
TGTGCCAGCAGCTTTTCCGGGACTAGGAGGGCCTACGAGCAGTACTTC
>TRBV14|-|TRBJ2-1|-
CASSQVTSSDNEQFF
TGTGCCAGCAGCCAAGTTACTAGCTCCGACAATGAGCAGTTCTTC
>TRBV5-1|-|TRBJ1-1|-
CASSSNRAMNTEAFF
TGCGCCAGCAGCAGTAACAGGGCTATGAACACTGAAGCTTTCTTT
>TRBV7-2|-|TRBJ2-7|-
CASSPNRGGRGQYF
TGTGCCAGCAGCCCGAACAGGGGAGGAAGGGGTCAGTACTTC
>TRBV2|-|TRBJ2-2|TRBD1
CASSGTGPGELFF
TGTGCCAGCAGTGGGACAGGCCCCGGGGAGCTGTTTTTT
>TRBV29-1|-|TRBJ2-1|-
CSVDAGRVYNEQFF
TGCAGCGTTGATGCAGGGCGCGTCTACAATGAGCAGTTCTTC
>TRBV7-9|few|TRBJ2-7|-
CASSRVTYEQYF
TGTGCCAGCAGCAGAGTTACCTACGAGCAGTACTTC
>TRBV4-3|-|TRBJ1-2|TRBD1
CASSQDGTGTSNYGYTF
TGCGCCAGCAGCCAAGACGGGACAGGGACTTCTAACTATGGCTACACCTTC
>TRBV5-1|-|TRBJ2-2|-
CASSRPGSGNTGELFF
TGCGCCAGCAGCCGGCCGGGGTCAGGGAACACCGGGGAGCTGTTTTTT
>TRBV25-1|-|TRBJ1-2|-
CASRRQVGYGYTF
TGTGCCAGCAGAAGACAGGTGGGCTATGGCTACACCTTC
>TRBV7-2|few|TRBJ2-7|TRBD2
CASSLGYSGVYEQYF
TGTGCCAGCAGCTTAGGTTACAGCGGGGTTTACGAGCAGTACTTC
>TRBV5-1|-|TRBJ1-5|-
CASSLEHSNQPQHF
TGCGCCAGCAGCTTGGAGCATAGCAATCAGCCCCAGCATTTT
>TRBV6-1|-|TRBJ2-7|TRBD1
CASSDAGQGRGEQYF
TGTGCCAGCAGTGATGCGGGACAGGGGCGGGGCGAGCAGTACTTC